The source of this TCR beta chain is a study of cytomegalovirus exposure and HLA in healthy donors. Study-wide points: In a later analysis, TCR association rates varied by HLA locus: DRB1 most, HLA-C fewest.

Comments on this clone: Its antigen is currently unknown.

PCR used 60 Vbeta primers and 13 Jbeta primers. Method: immunoSEQ multiplex PCR; TCRdb's copy keeps in-frame clones and lacks some. Of about 150,000 clones listed, 77% are singletons. This clonotype was sampled from a man aged 30 to 39 in good health and CMV-seronegative. The sample taken for sequencing was PBMCs.

The CDR3 DNA is TGTGCCAGCAGTGATGTAGCGGGACGAGGAGAGACCCAGTACTTC. Protein sequence: CASSDVAGRGETQYF. The rearrangement links TRBV2 to TRBJ2-5; 8 bases agree with TRBD2. The CDR3 has 15 amino acids. V lost 3 bases and J lost 4; bases outside the gene matches: 7. CDR1 is SNHLY, CDR2 FYNNEI, per germline.